This is a list of T cell receptor beta chains from one sample in a study of blood T cell repertoires in COVID-19. The assay was immunoSEQ multiplex PCR, and TCRdb's table has in-frame clones only and misses some. The sample lists about 200,000 clones; around nine tenths were seen once. Specimen: peripheral blood. These receptors were collected from a man aged 50-59 years with COVID-19, enrolled during active disease. The CDR3 runs from the conserved cysteine through the conserved F or W. The order of the fields is J gene, D gene, V gene, clone size, CDR3 protein, CDR3 DNA. The D gene is left open where the match is weak. The listing skips clone size in some rows; elsewhere it reads once, few, many or a size class.

TRBJ2-7 | - | TRBV6-2/TRBV6-3 | once | CASSALSRVSSYEQYF | TGTGCCAGCAGTGCACTCAGCAGGGTCTCCTCCTACGAGCAGTACTTC
TRBJ2-7 | TRBD2 | TRBV30 | - | CAWSGPGTTSQYF | TGTGCCTGGAGTGGTCCCGGGACTACATCGCAGTACTTC
TRBJ1-1 | - | TRBV10-3 | - | CAIQGVETEAFF | TGTGCCATACAGGGTGTAGAAACTGAAGCTTTCTTT
TRBJ2-7 | - | TRBV10-1 | once | CASSESGQGGRQYF | TGCGCCAGCAGTGAGTCAGGGCAGGGGGGTCGGCAGTACTTC
TRBJ2-2 | TRBD2 | TRBV18 | - | CASSPLPGTSGNTGELFF | TGTGCCAGCTCACCACTTCCCGGGACTAGCGGGAACACCGGGGAGCTGTTTTTT
TRBJ1-2 | - | TRBV10-3 | - | CAISDGSGANYGYTF | TGTGCCATCAGTGACGGTTCGGGGGCTAACTATGGCTACACCTTC
TRBJ1-2 | - | TRBV7-9 | - | CASSPVQGYGYTF | TGTGCCAGCAGCCCCGTGCAGGGCTATGGCTACACCTTC
TRBJ1-6 | - | TRBV30 | - | CAWRAGVNNSPLHF | TGTGCCTGGAGAGCAGGGGTCAATAATTCACCCCTCCACTTT
TRBJ1-4 | TRBD1 | TRBV4-1 | few | CASSQAPGQNEKLFF | TGCGCCAGCAGCCAAGCTCCGGGACAGAATGAAAAACTGTTTTTT
TRBJ1-1 | - | TRBV9 | once | CASSLIGGSSEAFF | TGTGCCAGCAGTCTCATCGGGGGGTCGTCTGAAGCTTTCTTT
TRBJ2-7 | TRBD1 | TRBV7-6 | - | CASSADRGPYEQYF | TGTGCCAGCAGCGCCGACAGGGGCCCCTACGAGCAGTACTTC
TRBJ2-5 | TRBD2 | TRBV10-3 | - | CAISDRAGGQETQYF | TGTGCCATCAGTGATCGAGCGGGGGGCCAAGAGACCCAGTACTTC
TRBJ1-5 | TRBD1 | TRBV9 | - | CASSVDQGVGQPQHF | TGTGCCAGCAGCGTAGATCAGGGGGTTGGCCAGCCCCAGCATTTT
TRBJ1-3 | - | TRBV7-2 | - | CASSPGMSGNTIYF | TGTGCCAGCAGCCCCGGGATGTCTGGAAACACCATATATTTT
TRBJ2-1 | TRBD1 | TRBV6-5 | - | CASSYSGQGTGEQFF | TGTGCCAGCAGTTACTCCGGACAGGGAACTGGTGAGCAGTTCTTC
TRBJ1-1 | - | TRBV2 | - | CASTRNRGGGGGTEAFF | TGTGCCAGCACCAGAAATCGTGGGGGCGGGGGGGGCACTGAAGCTTTCTTT
TRBJ1-4 | - | TRBV14 | - | CASSRNRAEKLFF | TGTGCCAGCAGCCGAAACAGGGCTGAAAAACTGTTTTTT
TRBJ2-3 | TRBD2 | TRBV10-3 | - | CAISPNRGGAPSTDTQYF | TGTGCCATCAGCCCAAACCGGGGGGGGGCCCCGAGCACAGATACGCAGTATTTT
TRBJ2-2 | - | TRBV5-6 | - | CASSSRRGGGELFF | TGTGCCAGCAGCTCACGGCGGGGTGGCGGGGAGCTGTTTTTT
TRBJ1-1 | - | TRBV12-3/TRBV12-4 | - | CASSITPNTEAFF | TGTGCCAGCAGTATTACACCGAACACTGAAGCTTTCTTT
TRBJ2-2 | TRBD2 | TRBV5-5 | - | CASSLGLAENTGELFF | TGTGCCAGCAGCTTGGGACTAGCGGAAAACACCGGGGAGCTGTTTTTT
TRBJ1-2 | - | TRBV9 | - | CASSVDREHYGYTF | TGTGCCAGCAGCGTAGACAGGGAGCACTATGGCTACACCTTC
TRBJ1-1 | TRBD1 | TRBV7-9 | few | CASSLGDRNTEAFF | TGTGCCAGCAGCTTAGGGGACAGGAACACTGAAGCTTTCTTT
TRBJ2-3 | - | TRBV5-4 | once | CASSLEGRLGSDTQYF | TGTGCCAGCAGCTTGGAAGGCAGGCTGGGCTCAGATACGCAGTATTTT
TRBJ1-1 | TRBD1 | TRBV18 | - | CASSPPTGTEAFF | TGTGCCAGCTCACCACCGACAGGGACTGAAGCTTTCTTT
TRBJ1-5 | TRBD1 | TRBV28 | - | CASSLRDRVINQPQHF | TGTGCCAGCAGTTTGAGGGACAGGGTGATCAATCAGCCCCAGCATTTT
TRBJ2-3 | - | TRBV5-1 | - | CASSLEQFTDTQYF | TGCGCCAGCAGCTTGGAACAATTCACAGATACGCAGTATTTT
TRBJ2-7 | - | TRBV5-1 | - | CASSLTQVSSYEQYF | TGCGCCAGCAGCTTAACCCAGGTCTCCTCCTACGAGCAGTACTTC
TRBJ1-1 | TRBD1 | TRBV3-1/TRBV3-2 | once | CASSQVGQGAITEAFF | TGTGCCAGCAGCCAAGTGGGACAGGGGGCGATCACTGAAGCTTTCTTT
TRBJ1-5 | - | TRBV28 | - | CASSLLEQPNSNQPQHF | TGTGCCAGCAGTTTATTAGAACAGCCGAATAGCAATCAGCCCCAGCATTTT
TRBJ2-3 | TRBD2 | TRBV18 | - | CASSPRTSGGASDTQYF | TGTGCCAGCTCACCAAGGACTAGCGGGGGGGCATCAGATACGCAGTATTTT
TRBJ2-4 | - | TRBV5-4 | - | CASNYYTGGSLAKNIQYF | TGTGCCAGCAACTACTACACCGGGGGATCCTTAGCCAAAAACATTCAGTACTTC
TRBJ2-1 | - | TRBV9 | - | CASSARGEYNEQFF | TGTGCCAGCAGCGCCCGCGGGGAGTACAATGAGCAGTTCTTC
TRBJ1-1 | - | TRBV11-2 | few | CASSLAQGNTEAFF | TGTGCCAGCAGCTTAGCCCAGGGGAACACTGAAGCTTTCTTT
TRBJ2-7 | - | TRBV7-9 | - | CASSPGLLPYEQYF | TGTGCCAGCAGCCCGGGACTCCTTCCCTACGAGCAGTACTTC
TRBJ1-2 | - | TRBV6-2/TRBV6-3 | once | CASSYPVGYNYGYTF | TGTGCCAGCAGTTATCCAGTTGGTTATAACTATGGCTACACCTTC
TRBJ1-1 | - | TRBV18 | - | CASSPRDGQNTEAFF | TGTGCCAGCTCACCACGCGATGGACAGAACACTGAAGCTTTCTTT
TRBJ2-5 | - | TRBV15 | - | CATSRPDSQETQYF | TGTGCCACCAGCAGACCTGACAGCCAAGAGACCCAGTACTTC
TRBJ2-4 | TRBD1 | TRBV6-2/TRBV6-3 | few | CASSQDRVVNIQYF | TGTGCCAGCAGTCAAGACAGGGTAGTAAACATTCAGTACTTC
TRBJ1-4 | - | TRBV27 | few | CASSAGRGFATNEKLFF | TGTGCCAGCAGCGCCGGCCGGGGATTTGCAACTAATGAAAAACTGTTTTTT
TRBJ2-7 | - | TRBV12-3/TRBV12-4 | - | CASSLRSSYEQYF | TGTGCCAGCAGCCTTAGGAGCTCCTACGAGCAGTACTTC
TRBJ2-2 | - | TRBV18 | few | CASSPPGLGELFF | TGTGCCAGCTCACCACCGGGGCTCGGGGAGCTGTTTTTT
TRBJ2-1 | - | TRBV9 | - | CASSVAEARGNEQFF | TGTGCCAGCAGCGTAGCGGAGGCTCGTGGGAATGAGCAGTTCTTC
TRBJ2-3 | - | TRBV7-8 | - | CASSFRPGSTDTQYF | TGTGCCAGCAGCTTTCGTCCGGGAAGCACAGATACGCAGTATTTT
TRBJ2-5 | - | TRBV5-6 | - | CASTYLALEETQYF | TGTGCCAGCACCTATCTAGCGTTGGAAGAGACCCAGTACTTC
TRBJ2-2 | TRBD1 | TRBV27 | - | CASSSHPGQGYVGELFF | TGTGCCAGCAGCTCCCATCCGGGACAGGGGTATGTCGGGGAGCTGTTTTTT
TRBJ2-1 | TRBD2 | TRBV6-2/TRBV6-3 | - | CASSYGLAGGNEQFF | TGTGCCAGCAGTTACGGACTAGCGGGGGGGAATGAGCAGTTCTTC
TRBJ2-7 | TRBD2 | TRBV19 | - | CASPPGLAPYEQYF | TGTGCCAGTCCGCCGGGACTAGCGCCTTACGAGCAGTACTTC